This record covers a single TCR beta chain. CDR1 and CDR2 from the germline V gene are WSHSY and SAAADI. This CDR3 comprises 13 residues. The junction had 5 bases not matched to a gene; V was cut back by 7 bases and J by 5 bases. In the source study's methods: Estimation of nucleated cell counts relied on the amplification of reference gene primers. Repertoires were generated with immunoSEQ multiplex PCR, while TCRdb's copy carries only in-frame clones and drops some. V and J calls and clone size are as listed in that table; D and trimming were resolved from the DNA. Among about 120,000 clones listed, around 87% were seen once. The data belong to a study of blood T cell repertoires in COVID-19.

The receptor comes from a woman between 50 and 59 years old with acute or convalescent COVID-19. Sample: peripheral blood. This chain joins TRBV10-2 and TRBJ1-1, with TRBD1 identical over 9 bases. The CDR3 here is CASIRDRDTEAFF. CDR3 nucleotide sequence: TGCGCCAGCATCCGGGACAGGGATACTGAAGCTTTCTTT.